The 22 T cell receptor beta chains given below trace back to one sample, sequenced in a study of vaccination effects on CD4 cells after COVID-19. The antigens for these receptors are not known. The table came from immunoSEQ multiplex PCR; TCRdb's copy has only in-frame clones and leaves some out. The table lists some 69,000 clones, around 76% of them singletons, with around 2.8% in the top ten. Expansion with viral peptide pools was applied to antigen-specific CD4+ T cells by the ViraFEST assay prior to sequencing. Researchers isolated CD4+ T cells once less than twelve days of culture had elapsed. The study found no prior SARS-CoV-2 infection in the vaccine recipients, who tested negative for nucleocapsid antibodies. This specimen was CD4+ T cells from PBMCs cultured with HCoV-NL63 spike peptides, taken before COVID-19 vaccination. Receptor source: a human donor who received a COVID-19 vaccine.

This clone was observed a few times. The rearrangement joins TRBV6-1 to TRBJ2-2, with 9 positions matching TRBD2. With V trimmed by 4 bases and J by 5 bases, 8 bases remained unmatched. Germline V gives CDR1 MNHNS, CDR2 SASEGT. The CDR3 spans 16 residues. CDR3 protein: CASSGYSGGGTGELFF. In nucleotides, the CDR3 is TGTGCCAGCAGTGGTTATAGCGGGGGCGGAACCGGGGAGCTGTTTTTT.

V usage is TRBV5-8 and J usage is TRBJ2-5; a possible D gene is TRBD1 (6 bases). Germline V CDR1 and CDR2: SGHTS, YDEGEE. V was cut by 6 bases and J by 5 bases, with 26 bases left in between. This CDR3 spans 17 amino acids. In DNA, the CDR3 is TGTGCCAGCATTACCGGAGCAGGGGCCTACTTGAGGGAGACCCAGTACTTC. Amino acids: CASITGAGAYLRETQYF.

The V and J genes are TRBV11-2 and TRBJ1-6; D gene unclear. Germline values: CDR1 SGHAT, CDR2 FQNNGV. Deletions cut 5 bases from V and 4 bases from J, with 9 bases between. This CDR3 is built from 14 residues. The CDR3: CASSRTDYNSPLHF. The DNA of the CDR3 is TGTGCCAGCAGCCGGACGGATTATAATTCACCCCTCCACTTT.

This clone was picked up one time. The gene calls are TRBV3-1 (or the pseudogene TRBV3-2) and TRBJ2-3, with D unclear. CDR3 length equals 15 residues. V was trimmed by 0 bases and J by 3 bases, leaving 10 bases between them. Per germline, CDR1 LGHDT and CDR2 YNNKEL (reference sequence). As DNA, the CDR3 is TGTGCCAGCAGCCAAGAATACGGACCAACAGATACGCAGTATTTT. Amino acids: CASSQEYGPTDTQYF.

The chain recombines TRBV6-6 with TRBJ2-3, with D perhaps being TRBD1 or TRBD2 (6 bases each). Trimming took off 6 bases at V and 0 bases at J, with 7 bases between the two ends. Germline V CDR1 and CDR2: MNHNY, SVGAGI (reference sequence). This CDR3 spans 13 amino acids. For the CDR3, the DNA is TGTGCCAGCAGAGGGGGGAGCACAGATACGCAGTATTTT. It codes for CASRGGSTDTQYF.

This chain connects TRBV30 to TRBJ1-2, with D possibly matching TRBD1 (5 bases). V was cut by 5 bases and J by 4 bases, with 8 bases left in between. The V gene's germline CDR1 is GTSNPN and CDR2 SVGIG (reference sequence). The CDR3 length is 11 residues. The CDR3 sequence is CAWGDRYGYTF. The CDR3 bases are TGTGCCTGGGGGGACCGCTATGGCTACACCTTC.

The V and J genes are TRBV6-1 and TRBJ1-4, with a possible D match to TRBD1 (5 bases). V lost 0 bases and J lost 6, with 8 bases in between. CDR1 MNHNS and CDR2 SASEGT come from the germline V gene. The CDR3 is 14 amino acids. CDR3 bases: TGTGCCAGCAGTGAAGCCAGGGACCATGAAAAACTGTTTTTT. As protein: CASSEARDHEKLFF.

The V call is TRBV6-2 or TRBV6-3, the J call TRBJ1-5; D may be TRBD1 (5 bases). CDR3 length: 15 residues. Germline-derived CDR1 and CDR2 are MNHEY and SVGEGT. The V end was cut by 4 bases, the J end by 4 bases, with 14 bases between. The CDR3 DNA reads as TGTGCCAGCAGTTCAGGACCTAGGGGTAATCAGCCCCAGCATTTT. Its translation is CASSSGPRGNQPQHF.

DNA for the CDR3: TGTGCCAGGGCTGAGATAGGTAGAAACTCTGGAAACACCATATATTTT. Protein: CARAEIGRNSGNTIYF. The chain carries TRBV6-4 and TRBJ1-3; D is undetermined. Germline V gene sequence: CDR1 MRHNA, CDR2 SNTAGT. Trimming took 9 bases from V and 0 from J, leaving 18 bases between them. CDR3 size: 16 residues.

This clone was counted a single time. The chain has TRBV5-4 and TRBJ2-1, with a tentative D call TRBD1 (6 bases). The CDR3 has 16 residues. The V and J ends lost 3 bases and 4 bases respectively, with 17 bases between them. Looked up from germline, CDR1 is SGHNT and CDR2 is YYREEE (reference sequence). Written as DNA, the CDR3 is TGTGCCAGCAGCTCCCAACAGGGTAATTTGTACAATGAGCAGTTCTTC. Protein sequence: CASSSQQGNLYNEQFF. The entire variable domain, with the rest obtained from reference TRBV5-4 and TRBJ2-1, is as follows: ETGVTQSPTHLIKTRGQQVTLRCSSQSGHNTVSWYQQALGQGPQFIFQYYREEENGRGNFPPRFSGLQFPNYSSELNVNALELDDSALYLCASSSQQGNLYNEQFFGPGTRLTVL.

The rearrangement joins TRBV5-1 to TRBJ1-4; a weak D match, TRBD1 (5 bases). CDR1 SGHRS and CDR2 YFSETQ come from the germline V gene. This CDR3 comprises 14 residues. The germline V and J ends were trimmed by 0 bases and 7 bases, with 10 bases remaining between them. The CDR3 region has the DNA TGCGCCAGCAGCTTGGGCAGGGTCACTGAAAAACTGTTTTTT. Residues: CASSLGRVTEKLFF. The full variable domain, in which reference TRBV5-1 and TRBJ1-4 provide the parts outside the CDR3, is KAGVTQTPRYLIKTRGQQVTLSCSPISGHRSVSWYQQTPGQGLQFLFEYFSETQRNKGNFPGRFSGRQFSNSRSEMNVSTLELGDSALYLCASSLGRVTEKLFFGSGTQLSVL.

The chain is built from TRBV5-1 and TRBJ2-6, with D maybe TRBD1 (6 bases). The CDR3 runs 16 residues. Germline CDR1 SGHRS, CDR2 YFSETQ. V gave up 4 bases and J gave up 4 bases, with 15 bases separating them. CDR3 sequence: CASSQETGKGANVLTF. The CDR3 DNA reads TGCGCCAGCAGCCAAGAAACAGGGAAAGGGGCCAACGTCCTGACTTTC.

The chain recombines TRBV18 with TRBJ1-3; D is undetermined. Trimming pared 0 bases from V and 0 bases from J, leaving 9 bases between. The CDR3 is 16 amino acids. CDR1 KGHSH and CDR2 LQKENI come from the germline V gene. This chain's CDR3 is CASSPPNGVSGNTIYF. The CDR3 region has the DNA TGTGCCAGCTCACCACCAAACGGAGTCTCTGGAAACACCATATATTTT.

The rearrangement links TRBV7-9 to TRBJ1-1, with a weak D call TRBD1 (5 bases). The CDR3 spans 16 residues. Germline lookup yields CDR1 SEHNR and CDR2 FQNEAQ (reference sequence). Trimming took 1 base from V and 6 from J, leaving 18 bases between them. DNA of the CDR3: TGTGCCAGCAGCTTAGGTACGGGAAGACCACAGGCTGAAGCTTTCTTT. Protein: CASSLGTGRPQAEAFF.

CDR3 sequence reads: CATSDRPSGGSTDTQYF. CDR3 sequence (DNA): TGTGCCACCAGTGATCGGCCTAGCGGGGGGAGCACAGATACGCAGTATTTT. This chain connects TRBV24-1 to TRBJ2-3, with 11 positions matching TRBD2. Germline V gene lookup returns CDR1 KGHDR and CDR2 SFDVKD. This CDR3 spans 17 amino acids. The trim removed 3 bases at V and 0 bases at J, leaving 4 bases unmatched.

The V and J genes are TRBV5-1 and TRBJ1-3; D possibly corresponds to TRBD1 (5 bases). In germline, CDR1 is SGHRS, CDR2 YFSETQ. V lost 4 bases to trimming and J lost 3 bases, with 11 bases between them. The CDR3 consists of 14 residues. The CDR3 sequence is CASSPGTGGNTIYF. The CDR3 DNA is TGCGCCAGCAGCCCCGGGACCGGTGGAAACACCATATATTTT.

The rearrangement joins TRBV7-9 to TRBJ1-4; 7 bases align to TRBD1. This CDR3 region has 15 residues. CDR1 and CDR2 from the germline V gene are SEHNR and FQNEAQ (reference sequence). J lost 0 bases, V lost 5 bases, and 3 bases had no gene match. The CDR3: CASSPGTATNEKLFF. CDR3 nucleotide sequence: TGTGCCAGCAGCCCCGGGACAGCAACTAATGAAAAACTGTTTTTT.

This chain joins TRBV7-2 and TRBJ2-1; D is unclear. V was clipped by 3 bases and J by 8 bases, with 5 bases between them. The CDR3 consists of 11 residues. Germline assignment: CDR1 SGHTA and CDR2 FQGNSA. CDR3 in amino acids: CASSFWDEQFF. As DNA, the CDR3 is TGTGCCAGCAGCTTCTGGGATGAGCAGTTCTTC. Full variable domain (rest looked up from reference TRBV7-2 and TRBJ2-1): GAGVSQSPSNKVTEKGKDVELRCDPISGHTALYWYRQSLGQGLEFLIYFQGNSAPDKSGLPSDRFSAERTGGSVSTLTIQRTQQEDSAVYLCASSFWDEQFFGPGTRLTVL.

The J gene is TRBJ2-7, the V gene TRBV6-5; 10 bases align to TRBD1. The germline V gene encodes CDR1 MNHEY and CDR2 SVGAGI. Trimming took 6 bases from V and 5 from J; bases not matched to a gene: 10. The CDR3 consists of 15 residues. The CDR3 region is CASSARDRGGDEQYV. The CDR3 DNA is TGTGCCAGCAGCGCACGGGACAGGGGAGGGGACGAGCAGTACGTC.

The chain is built from TRBV6-5 and TRBJ2-2, with 8 bases fitting TRBD2. V shed 2 bases, J shed 4 bases, and the junction held 6 bases outside the gene matches. CDR1 and CDR2 from the germline V gene are MNHEY and SVGAGI. This CDR3 is 16 amino acids long. The CDR3, as DNA: TGTGCCAGCAGTTACGGCATAGCGGGGAGCACCGGGGAGCTGTTTTTT. Translation gives CASSYGIAGSTGELFF.

This sequence joins TRBV20-1 and TRBJ2-7, with 7 bases aligning to TRBD1. There are 11 residues in the CDR3. Looked up from germline, CDR1 is DFQATT and CDR2 is SNEGSKA (reference sequence). V lost 6 bases and J lost 4; bases outside the gene matches: 3. CDR3 in DNA: TGCAGTGCAGGGACAGCATACGAGCAGTACGTC. Protein product: CSAGTAYEQYV.

The chain has TRBV3-1 (or the pseudogene TRBV3-2) and TRBJ1-1; TRBD1 aligns across 7 bases. Germline loops: CDR1 LGHDT, CDR2 YNNKEL (reference sequence). This CDR3 comprises 14 residues. V lost 1 base to trimming and J lost 8 bases; unmatched junction nucleotides: 7. This CDR3 reads CASSQVETGEEAFF. In nucleotides, the CDR3 is TGTGCCAGCAGCCAAGTCGAAACAGGGGAAGAAGCTTTCTTT.